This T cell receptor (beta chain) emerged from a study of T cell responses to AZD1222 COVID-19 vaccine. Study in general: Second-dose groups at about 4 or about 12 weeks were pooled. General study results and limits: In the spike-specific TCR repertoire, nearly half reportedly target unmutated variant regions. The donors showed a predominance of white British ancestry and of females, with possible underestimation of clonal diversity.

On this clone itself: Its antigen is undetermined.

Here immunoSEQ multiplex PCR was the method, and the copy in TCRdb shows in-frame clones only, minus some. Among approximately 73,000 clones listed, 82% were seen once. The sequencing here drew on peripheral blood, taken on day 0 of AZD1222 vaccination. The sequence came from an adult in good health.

The CDR3 protein is CASSQSFGVRGETQYF. CDR3 coding DNA: TGCGCCAGCAGTCAATCATTCGGGGTTAGGGGGGAGACCCAGTACTTC. This chain joins TRBV23-1 and TRBJ2-5; a weak D match, TRBD1 (6 bases). TRBV23-1 falls under the ORF class, with uncertain function. The germline V and J ends were trimmed by 0 bases and 5 bases, with 16 bases remaining between them. The CDR3 length is 16 residues.